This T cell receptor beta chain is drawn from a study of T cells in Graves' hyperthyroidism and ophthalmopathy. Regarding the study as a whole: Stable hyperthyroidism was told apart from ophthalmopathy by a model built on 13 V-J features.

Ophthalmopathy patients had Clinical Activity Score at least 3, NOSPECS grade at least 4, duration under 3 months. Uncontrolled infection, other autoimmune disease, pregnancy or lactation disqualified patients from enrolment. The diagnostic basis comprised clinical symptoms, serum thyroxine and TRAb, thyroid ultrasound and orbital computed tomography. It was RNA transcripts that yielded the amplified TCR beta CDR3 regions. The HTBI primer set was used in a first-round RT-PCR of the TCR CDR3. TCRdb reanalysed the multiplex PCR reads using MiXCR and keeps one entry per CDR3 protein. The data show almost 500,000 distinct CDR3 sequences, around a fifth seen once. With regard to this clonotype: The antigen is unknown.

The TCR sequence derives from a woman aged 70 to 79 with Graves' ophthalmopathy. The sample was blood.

In DNA, the CDR3 is TGTGCCAGCAGCCACGGACAGAACACAGATACGCAGTATTTT. Amino acids: CASSHGQNTDTQYF. This chain joins TRBV7-9 and TRBJ2-3; D may be TRBD1 (6 bases). The germline CDR1 and CDR2 sequences are SEHNR and FQNEAQ (reference sequence). The CDR3 spans 14 residues. V lost 5 bases to trimming and J lost 2 bases, with 11 bases between them. Drawing the rest from reference TRBV7-9 and TRBJ2-3, the complete variable domain is DTGVSQNPRHKITKRGQNVTFRCDPISEHNRLYWYRQTLGQGPEFLTYFQNEAQLEKSRLLSDRFSAERPKGSFSTLEIQRTEQGDSAMYLCASSHGQNTDTQYFGPGTRLTVL.